Presented here are 18 T cell receptor beta chains from one specimen sequenced in a study of Ad26.COV2.S vaccination and SARS-CoV-2 variants. Produced via immunoSEQ multiplex PCR; TCRdb's table is partial and in-frame only. The sample has 300,000 to 400,000 clones, around 90% seen once. Treatment specified: about 20 received Ad26.COV2.S at low or high dose, single or two shots; several received placebo; per-sample allocation not given. Sampling was done on day 63 after the first vaccine or placebo injection. The sequences come from peripheral blood, collected in a trial of Ad26.COV2.S vaccine versus placebo. The receptors originated from a person aged 18-65 years who received the Ad26.COV2.S COVID-19 vaccine or a placebo.

This chain links TRBV29-1 with TRBJ1-2; tentatively, D is TRBD1 (6 bases). V lost 7 bases and J 2 bases, leaving 17 bases between the germline ends. The CDR3 runs to 14 residues. Germline V CDR1 and CDR2: SQVTM, ANQGSEA. This CDR3 is CSAYKTGLNYGYTF. In DNA, the CDR3 is TGCAGCGCTTATAAGACAGGTCTCAACTATGGCTACACCTTC. The whole variable domain, filled in from reference TRBV29-1 and TRBJ1-2, reads SAVISQKPSRDICQRGTSLTIQCQVDSQVTMMFWYRQQPGQSLTLIATANQGSEATYESGFVIDKFPISRPNLTFSTLTVSNMSPEDSSIYLCSAYKTGLNYGYTFGSGTRLTVV.

The chain links TRBV9 to TRBJ1-6; no definite D call. The V gene lost 4 bases and the J gene lost 10 bases, with 18 bases spanning the gap. Per germline, CDR1 SGDLS and CDR2 YYNGEE. This CDR3 has 15 residues. The CDR3 reads CASSLEADGPSPLHF. The CDR3 nucleotides read TGTGCCAGCAGCTTAGAAGCGGACGGCCCGTCACCCCTCCACTTT.

The chain has TRBV6-5 and TRBJ1-5, with a weak D call TRBD1 (6 bases). The CDR3 runs 14 residues. Trimming pared 7 bases from V and 7 bases from J, leaving 17 bases between. Germline values: CDR1 MNHEY, CDR2 SVGAGI. CDR3 protein: CASIRTGLRQPQHF. CDR3 DNA: TGTGCCAGCATCAGAACAGGGCTTCGACAGCCCCAGCATTTT.

The chain recombines TRBV7-9 with TRBJ1-4, with D possibly TRBD1 on 5 matching bases. Germline V gene sequence: CDR1 SEHNR, CDR2 FQNEAQ (reference sequence). V lost 5 bases and J 3 bases, leaving 13 bases between the germline ends. The CDR3 is 15 amino acids. CDR3 residues: CASSHAGQANEKLFF. CDR3 in DNA: TGTGCCAGCAGCCACGCGGGGCAGGCTAATGAAAAACTGTTTTTT.

This clone has more than one count but fewer than ten. The V gene is TRBV7-9, the J gene TRBJ1-5; D is uncertain. The CDR3 is 15 amino acids. With 1 base removed from V and 1 base from J, the gap between germline ends came to 8 bases. CDR1 and CDR2 (germline): SEHNR, FQNEAQ (reference sequence). The CDR3 region has the DNA TGTGCCAGCAGCTTAGGGGCGGGGAGCAATCAGCCCCAGCATTTT. It specifies CASSLGAGSNQPQHF. Full variable domain (missing parts from reference TRBV7-9 and TRBJ1-5): DTGVSQNPRHKITKRGQNVTFRCDPISEHNRLYWYRQTLGQGPEFLTYFQNEAQLEKSRLLSDRFSAERPKGSFSTLEIQRTEQGDSAMYLCASSLGAGSNQPQHFGDGTRLSIL.

The chain employs TRBV20-1 and TRBJ2-2; D is unclear. The CDR3 sequence is 11 residues long. CDR1 and CDR2 from the germline V gene are DFQATT and SNEGSKA (reference sequence). Trimming left V 4 bases short and J 2 bases short, with 2 bases between. The CDR3 region has the DNA TGCAGTGCTATTAACACCGGGGAGCTGTTTTTT. Protein product: CSAINTGELFF.

The chain's CDR3 is CASSLDRRASYEQYF. The DNA for the CDR3 is TGTGCCAGCAGCTTAGACAGACGAGCCTCCTACGAGCAGTACTTC. The chain uses TRBV5-6 and TRBJ2-7; D possibly corresponds to TRBD1 (5 bases). This CDR3 is 15 amino acids long. The V gene's germline CDR1 is SGHDT and CDR2 YYEEEE. V lost 2 bases and J lost 0, with 12 bases in between. The full variable domain, rest sourced from reference TRBV5-6 and TRBJ2-7, is DAGVTQSPTHLIKTRGQQVTLRCSPKSGHDTVSWYQQALGQGPQFIFQYYEEEERQRGNFPDRFSGHQFPNYSSELNVNALLLGDSALYLCASSLDRRASYEQYFGPGTRLTVT.

V usage is TRBV10-3 and J usage is TRBJ2-3; D is perhaps TRBD2 (7 bases). The CDR3 is made up of 14 amino acids. CDR1 and CDR2 from the germline V gene are ENHRY and SYGVKD. Trimming left V 11 bases short and J 2 bases short, with 17 bases between. The CDR3: CACRGGAHTDTQYF. CDR3 coding DNA: TGTGCCTGCCGAGGGGGGGCCCACACAGATACGCAGTATTTT.

This CDR3 is CASSLARAAYNEQFF. DNA of the CDR3: TGTGCCAGCAGCTTAGCGCGGGCCGCCTACAATGAGCAGTTCTTC. The rearrangement joins TRBV7-9 to TRBJ2-1; possible D gene TRBD2, 5 bases. Trimming stripped 0 bases from V and 2 bases from J, with 8 bases between. CDR1 and CDR2 (germline): SEHNR, FQNEAQ (reference sequence). The CDR3 runs to 15 residues. Combining the CDR3 with reference TRBV7-9 and TRBJ2-1 gives the whole variable domain DTGVSQNPRHKITKRGQNVTFRCDPISEHNRLYWYRQTLGQGPEFLTYFQNEAQLEKSRLLSDRFSAERPKGSFSTLEIQRTEQGDSAMYLCASSLARAAYNEQFFGPGTRLTVL.

The V and J genes are TRBV7-3 and TRBJ2-3, with D unresolved. From germline, CDR1 is SGHTA and CDR2 FQGTGA. With 2 bases removed from V and 2 bases from J, the gap between germline ends came to 11 bases. The CDR3 runs to 15 residues. CDR3 region: CASSLQVSPTDTQYF. The CDR3 DNA follows: TGTGCCAGCAGCTTACAAGTCTCCCCCACAGATACGCAGTATTTT.

V is TRBV5-1 and J is TRBJ2-2; the match to TRBD2 covers 8 bases. Germline loops: CDR1 SGHRS, CDR2 YFSETQ. CDR3 length: 17 residues. V was pared by 5 bases and J by 4 bases, with 13 bases of the junction left unmatched. The CDR3 nucleotides read TGCGCCAGCAGGCTTTCGGGAGCGGGGGTGACCACCGGGGAGCTGTTTTTT. Its protein product is CASRLSGAGVTTGELFF.

The rearrangement uses TRBV7-2 and TRBJ1-1; D might be TRBD1 (6 bases). Germline loops: CDR1 SGHTA, CDR2 FQGNSA. V lost 0 bases to trimming and J lost 4 bases, with 12 bases between them. CDR3 length: 15 amino acids. The CDR3 nucleotides read TGTGCCAGCAGCTTAGCGTCGGGAGGGGGCACTGAAGCTTTCTTT. This encodes CASSLASGGGTEAFF. Supplemented by reference TRBV7-2 and TRBJ1-1, the full variable domain reads GAGVSQSPSNKVTEKGKDVELRCDPISGHTALYWYRQSLGQGLEFLIYFQGNSAPDKSGLPSDRFSAERTGGSVSTLTIQRTQQEDSAVYLCASSLASGGGTEAFFGQGTRLTVV.

This sequence joins TRBV6-4 and TRBJ1-3; 8 bases align to TRBD1. Germline V lookup: CDR1 MRHNA, CDR2 SNTAGT. V lost 7 bases to trimming and J lost 0 bases; unmatched junction nucleotides: 17. The CDR3 consists of 19 residues. CDR3 amino acids: CASTPLGQGSPYSGNTIYF. CDR3 in DNA: TGTGCCAGCACCCCCCTAGGACAGGGCAGCCCATACTCTGGAAACACCATATATTTT.

The chain combines TRBV3-1 (or the pseudogene TRBV3-2) with TRBJ1-6; possible D gene TRBD1, 5 bases. Trimming removed 4 bases at V and 5 bases at J, with 9 bases between. The CDR3 spans 14 residues. The germline gives CDR1 LGHDT, CDR2 YNNKEL (reference sequence). CDR3 sequence reads: CASSLRQNNSPLHF. CDR3 in DNA: TGTGCCAGCAGCCTTCGACAGAATAATTCACCCCTCCACTTT.

The chain links TRBV9 to TRBJ2-6, with a tentative D call TRBD2 (6 bases). Trimming took off 0 bases at V and 1 base at J, with 8 bases between the two ends. Germline V lookup: CDR1 SGDLS, CDR2 YYNGEE. The CDR3 is made up of 16 amino acids. CDR3 loop: CASSVGRESGANVLTF. CDR3 nucleotide sequence: TGTGCCAGCAGCGTAGGGAGGGAGTCTGGGGCCAACGTCCTGACTTTC.

The genes are TRBV10-3 and TRBJ2-3; D may correspond to TRBD1 or TRBD2 (5 bases each). The V gene lost 3 bases and the J gene lost 4 bases, with 14 bases spanning the gap. The germline gives CDR1 ENHRY, CDR2 SYGVKD. The CDR3 loop spans 15 amino acids. The CDR3 reads CAISDGGEGADTQYF. The CDR3 DNA follows: TGTGCCATCAGTGATGGGGGAGAAGGTGCAGATACGCAGTATTTT.

The V and J genes are TRBV27 and TRBJ1-1, with D unresolved. CDR1 MNHEY and CDR2 SMNVEV come from the germline V gene (reference sequence). This CDR3 contains 14 residues. Trimming removed 6 bases from V and 4 bases from J, with 15 bases in between. The CDR3 is CASRRVPMGTEAFF. The DNA for the CDR3 is TGTGCCAGCAGGAGGGTCCCGATGGGCACTGAAGCTTTCTTT.

This chain uses TRBV6-5 with TRBJ2-4; 10 nucleotides align to TRBD1. The CDR3 runs to 15 residues. J gave up 7 bases and V 2 bases, and 5 bases lay outside the gene matches. In germline, CDR1 is MNHEY, CDR2 SVGAGI. CDR3 nucleotides: TGTGCCAGCAGTTACGTCTGGACAGGGGGGAACATTCAGTACTTC. It translates to CASSYVWTGGNIQYF.